The rows below give T cell receptor beta chains drawn from one sample of a study of blood T cells in healthy people across ages. From the 5' RACE reads, TCRdb called clonotypes with MiXCR, one entry per CDR3 protein. This table has about 780,000 distinct CDR3 sequences, around 50% appearing once. Source material: blood. These receptors were collected from a man of 80 years or more in good health. The conserved cysteine and the conserved F or W are not part of the CDR3 here. The D gene is left open where the match is weak.

d_gene,v_gene,j_gene,CDR3aa
.,TRBV28,TRBJ2-4,ASSLGLAVLAKNIQY
.,TRBV6-2/TRBV6-3,TRBJ2-7,ASLAGISYEQY
.,TRBV6-2/TRBV6-3,TRBJ2-1,ASSYCTGYNEQF
.,TRBV14,TRBJ2-7,ASSHKGLLGPYEQY
TRBD2,TRBV5-1,TRBJ2-3,ASSLADGRSTDTQY
.,TRBV7-2,TRBJ2-7,ASRQDRTHYEQY
.,TRBV5-1,TRBJ2-3,ASSLDTAGTQY
.,TRBV12-3/TRBV12-4,TRBJ1-1,ASSSTDRYTEAF
.,TRBV28,TRBJ2-3,ASRPPEPSSTDTQY
.,TRBV2,TRBJ2-7,ASSRDGTTYEQY
.,TRBV25-1,TRBJ2-7,ASSESPGEVDEQY
.,TRBV11-3,TRBJ2-3,ASGPWSRTDTQY
TRBD1,TRBV20-1,TRBJ1-1,SARGGDRMNTEAF
.,TRBV29-1,TRBJ2-3,SVDRGYTDTQY
.,TRBV7-8,TRBJ2-5,ASSLDPTRQETQY
.,TRBV2,TRBJ2-2,ASSDDRGGTGELF